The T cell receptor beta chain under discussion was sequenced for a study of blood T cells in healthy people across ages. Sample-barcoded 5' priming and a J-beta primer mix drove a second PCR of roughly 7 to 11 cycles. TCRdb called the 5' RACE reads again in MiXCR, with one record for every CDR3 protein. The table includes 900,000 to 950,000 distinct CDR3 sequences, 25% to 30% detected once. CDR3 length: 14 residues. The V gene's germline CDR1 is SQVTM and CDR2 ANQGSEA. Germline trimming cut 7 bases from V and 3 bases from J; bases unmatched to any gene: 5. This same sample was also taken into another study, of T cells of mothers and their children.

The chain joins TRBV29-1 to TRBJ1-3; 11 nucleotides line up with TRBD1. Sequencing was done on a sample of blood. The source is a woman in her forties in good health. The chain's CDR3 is CSGRTGGLGNTIYF. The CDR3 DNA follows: TGCAGCGGACGGACAGGGGGCCTTGGAAACACCATATATTTT.